These T cell receptor beta chains were read from a single sample in a study of blood T cells in healthy people across ages. TCRdb reprocessed the 5' RACE reads via MiXCR and lists one record per CDR3 protein. Of around 2 million distinct CDR3 sequences in the sample, around 40% were seen once. The material sequenced was blood. The origin of the receptors is a human donor in good health. The CDR3 runs from the conserved cysteine through the conserved F or W. The order of the fields is J gene, D gene, V gene, clone size, CDR3 DNA, CDR3 protein. D genes are given only for firm matches. Rows give clone size only sometimes, using once, few, many, or a class for an expanded clone.

TRBJ2-5,TRBD2,TRBV12-3/TRBV12-4,few,TGTGCCAGCAGCTATCCCTTGGAGCGGGGGGGAGAGACCCAGTACTTC,CASSYPLERGGETQYF
TRBJ2-7,NA,TRBV5-1,many,TGCGCCAGCAGCTTGGAAGGGTCTTGGTACGAGCAGTACTTC,CASSLEGSWYEQYF
TRBJ2-1,TRBD2,TRBV18,NA,TGTGCCAGCTCACCACCGACTAGCGGTTACAATGAGCAGTTCTTC,CASSPPTSGYNEQFF
TRBJ1-6,TRBD1,TRBV20-1,NA,TGCAGTGCGCCTAACCACAGGGGTGGTAATAATTCACCCCTCCACTTT,CSAPNHRGGNNSPLHF
TRBJ2-6,TRBD1,TRBV7-2,NA,TGTGCCAGCAGTTGGACAGGGGACGGGGCCAACGTCCTGACTTTC,CASSWTGDGANVLTF
TRBJ2-1,TRBD2,TRBV28,NA,TGTGCCAGCAGTTTAACAGCGGGGGGCACCTACAATGAGCAGTTCTTC,CASSLTAGGTYNEQFF
TRBJ2-6,TRBD1,TRBV20-1,many,TGCAGTGCCCTTACAGGGGCTGGGGCCAACGTCCTGACTTTC,CSALTGAGANVLTF
TRBJ1-6,NA,TRBV5-1,NA,TGCGCCAGCAGCTTGGGGACCGCCGATAATTCACCCCTCCACTTT,CASSLGTADNSPLHF
TRBJ2-1,NA,TRBV6-9,few,TGTGCCAGCAGTCTGCCCCCGCGTTCCTACAATGAGCAGTTCTTC,CASSLPPRSYNEQFF
TRBJ2-1,NA,TRBV12-3/TRBV12-4,NA,TGTGCCAGCAGTTTCCCGTCTAGGGGGAATAATGAGCAGTTCTTC,CASSFPSRGNNEQFF
TRBJ1-4,NA,TRBV7-8,NA,TGTGCCAGCAGCTTGTTGGGGAGGCCTAATGAAAAACTGTTTTTT,CASSLLGRPNEKLFF
TRBJ1-1,NA,TRBV5-5,NA,TGTGCCAGCAGCCCTACAGGTAATCCGGAAACTTTCTTT,CASSPTGNPETFF
TRBJ2-3,TRBD2,TRBV2,NA,TGTGCCAGCAGTGAAAGAAGCGGGGGGGCCTCAGATACGCAGTATTTT,CASSERSGGASDTQYF
TRBJ1-2,TRBD1,TRBV6-2/TRBV6-3,NA,TGTGCCAGCAGTTATCAATACCGGGACAGGGAATCCAACTATGGCTACACCTTC,CASSYQYRDRESNYGYTF
TRBJ2-4,NA,TRBV7-9,once,TGTGCCAGCAGCGACTCTACTGGGGGCGTGGGTTTAGCCAAAAACATTCAGTACTTC,CASSDSTGGVGLAKNIQYF
TRBJ2-5,TRBD1,TRBV7-9,NA,TGTGCCAGCAGCTTACAGGGGGCGGAAGGGACCCAGTACTTC,CASSLQGAEGTQYF
TRBJ2-7,NA,TRBV27,NA,NA,CASSSSGVFAYEQYF
TRBJ2-2,TRBD1,TRBV6-1,few,TGTGCCAGCATCCAACCCGGGACAGGGGGCACCGGGGAGCTGTTTTTT,CASIQPGTGGTGELFF
TRBJ2-7,TRBD2,TRBV7-8,few,TGTGCCAGCACCGGGACTAGCGGGGCCTACGAGCAGTACTTC,CASTGTSGAYEQYF
TRBJ1-5,NA,TRBV4-3,few,TGCGCCAGCAGGCCTAGTATCGGGGTTAGTCAGCCCCAGCATTTT,CASRPSIGVSQPQHF
TRBJ1-1,NA,TRBV6-6,NA,TGTGCCAGCAGTTACTCGCACATTGAAGCTTTCTTT,CASSYSHIEAFF
TRBJ2-1,NA,TRBV7-2,NA,TGTGCCAGCAGCTTCGAAAGCTCCTACAATGAGCAGTTCTTC,CASSFESSYNEQFF
TRBJ2-5,TRBD2,TRBV7-2,many,TGTGCCAGCAGCTTAGTGTGGACTAGACAAGAGACCCAGTACTTC,CASSLVWTRQETQYF
TRBJ2-1,TRBD2,TRBV4-1,once,TGCGCCAGCAGCCAAGAGCGGGATGGGGGGGAGGAGACCCAGTTCTTC,CASSQERDGGEETQFF
TRBJ1-1,NA,TRBV4-1,NA,TGCGCCAGCAGCCCCTCGGCATCGGCGGGAGACACTGAAGCTTTCTTT,CASSPSASAGDTEAFF
TRBJ2-1,NA,TRBV7-2,few,TGTGCCAGCAGCTTAACCGGGAGTGACGTCCTGTGGAATGAGCAGTTCTTC,CASSLTGSDVLWNEQFF
TRBJ1-5,NA,TRBV7-2,NA,TGTGCCAGCAGCTTCGACAGGTACAATCAGCCCCAGCATTTT,CASSFDRYNQPQHF
TRBJ2-1,NA,TRBV24-1,NA,TGTGCCACCAGTGTTTCGGGGGATGAGCAGTTCTTC,CATSVSGDEQFF
TRBJ2-2,TRBD1,TRBV5-1,NA,TGCGCCAGCAGCCCTCGACAGGGGGCGGGATCCGGGGAGCTGTTTTTT,CASSPRQGAGSGELFF
TRBJ2-2,TRBD1,TRBV4-1,NA,TGCGCCAGCAGCCAAGGAGGACAGGGGAAGTACACCGGGGAGCTGTTTTTT,CASSQGGQGKYTGELFF
TRBJ2-7,NA,TRBV28,NA,TGTGCCAGCAGTTTTGAGTCCTTCCCCAACGAGCAGTACTTC,CASSFESFPNEQYF
TRBJ1-1,NA,TRBV4-3,few,TGCGCCAGCAGCCGTTTCGACAGGAACACTGAAGCTTTCTTT,CASSRFDRNTEAFF
TRBJ1-2,NA,TRBV5-5,NA,TGTGCCAGCAGCTTGGCCGGGACTAATGGCTACACCTTC,CASSLAGTNGYTF
TRBJ2-3,NA,TRBV24-1,NA,TGTGCCACCAGTGATCCCGCGACAGGCAGCACAGATACGCAGTATTTT,CATSDPATGSTDTQYF
TRBJ1-1,NA,TRBV9,NA,TGTGCCAGCAGCGTAGTGGGGGACGCTGAAGCTTTCTTT,CASSVVGDAEAFF
TRBJ2-1,TRBD2,TRBV4-1,few,TGCGCCAGCAGCCGATCACGGGGAGGGACCCAGTTCTTC,CASSRSRGGTQFF
TRBJ1-1,NA,TRBV20-1,NA,TGCAGTGCCAGTGCTACTGAAGCTTTCTTT,CSASATEAFF
TRBJ2-2,NA,TRBV9,NA,TGTGCCAGCAGCCTTTCGTATGCAAGGGCCAACACCGGGGAGCTGTTTTTT,CASSLSYARANTGELFF
TRBJ2-7,NA,TRBV7-2,NA,TGTACCAGCAGCTTAGTACGTCAGAGGACCTACGAGCAGTACTTC,CTSSLVRQRTYEQYF
TRBJ2-3,NA,TRBV5-6,NA,TGTGCCAGCAGCGGCCCGGGACTGGGGGCTGATACGCAGTATTTT,CASSGPGLGADTQYF
TRBJ2-5,TRBD2,TRBV20-1,NA,TGCAGTGCTAGAGATGCACTAGCGGGGGCGGAGACCCAGTACTTC,CSARDALAGAETQYF
TRBJ2-7,NA,TRBV29-1,few,TGCAGCGTTGGGGCAGTTACCTACGAGCAGTACTTC,CSVGAVTYEQYF
TRBJ2-3,NA,TRBV20-1,NA,TGCAGTGCTAGAGTTTCCTCGGCGGGAGATACGCAGTATTTT,CSARVSSAGDTQYF
TRBJ1-2,TRBD1,TRBV12-3/TRBV12-4,NA,TGTGCCAGCAGTTTCACCGGCAGGGGGTATGGCTACACCTTC,CASSFTGRGYGYTF
TRBJ2-5,NA,TRBV12-3/TRBV12-4,NA,TGTGCCAGCAGATCTACAGGGTATGAGACCCAGTACTTC,CASRSTGYETQYF
TRBJ2-4,TRBD2,TRBV20-1,many,TGCAGTGCTCTTACGCCAGGACTAGCGAGGAACATTCAGTACTTC,CSALTPGLARNIQYF
TRBJ1-4,NA,TRBV4-1,NA,TGCGCCAGCAGCCAAGGACGGCTTGAAAAACTGTTTTTT,CASSQGRLEKLFF
TRBJ1-1,NA,TRBV20-1,NA,TGCAGTGGAGAACCGGACAGGAACACTGAAGCTTTCTTT,CSGEPDRNTEAFF
TRBJ2-7,NA,TRBV24-1,NA,TGTGCCACCAGTGATAGGGACGAGCAGTACTTC,CATSDRDEQYF
TRBJ1-1,NA,TRBV28,NA,TGTGCCAGCCTGGGCCTAGGGGGTAACACTGAAGCTTTCTTT,CASLGLGGNTEAFF
TRBJ2-5,NA,TRBV7-2,few,TGTGCCAGCAGCTCGACGGACGGCCGAGCCAGGCAGTACTTC,CASSSTDGRARQYF